The 14 T cell receptor beta chains below were found in one sample sequenced in a study of blood T cell repertoires in COVID-19. The assay was immunoSEQ multiplex PCR, and TCRdb's table has in-frame clones only and misses some. Altogether 350,000 to 400,000 clones are present, roughly 90% being singletons, with the ten largest covering roughly 0.97%. The sequenced sample consisted of PBMCs or T cells enriched from blood (not recorded which). The source of these receptors is a woman aged 25 to 39 with acute COVID-19.

V usage is TRBV7-6 and J usage is TRBJ2-1; 11 nucleotides agree with TRBD2. The CDR3 is 17 residues long. Looked up from germline, CDR1 is SGHVS and CDR2 is FNYEAQ. The V and J ends lost 3 bases and 0 bases, in that order; junction bases with no gene match: 4. CDR3 loop: CASSFPSGGSSYNEQFF. CDR3 coding DNA: TGTGCCAGCAGCTTCCCTAGCGGGGGGAGCTCCTACAATGAGCAGTTCTTC.

The rearrangement links TRBV5-1 to TRBJ2-1; 12 bases fit TRBD1. There are 16 residues in the CDR3. Germline V gene data show CDR1 as SGHRS and CDR2 as YFSETQ. V trimming: 5 bases; J trimming: 7 bases; junction bases outside the gene matches: 10. CDR3 nucleotides: TGCGCCAGCAGTTATACCGGGACAGGGGGCAGAAATGAGCAGTTCTTC. This encodes CASSYTGTGGRNEQFF.

The chain recombines TRBV6-5 with TRBJ1-5; D is unresolved. Germline assignment: CDR1 MNHEY and CDR2 SVGAGI. The CDR3 is made up of 12 amino acids. Between the trimmed V and J ends, which lost 7 bases and 6 bases, there was a span of 10 bases. CDR3 in amino acids: CASMQVGQPQHF. The CDR3, as DNA: TGTGCCAGCATGCAGGTTGGTCAGCCCCAGCATTTT.

This chain joins TRBV5-1 and TRBJ2-7; weak D call: TRBD1 (6 bases). V was clipped by 0 bases and J by 3 bases, with 13 bases between them. This CDR3 has 15 amino acids. Germline V lookup: CDR1 SGHRS, CDR2 YFSETQ. CDR3 sequence: CASSLVPGANYEQYF. CDR3 bases: TGCGCCAGCAGCTTGGTTCCAGGGGCTAACTACGAGCAGTACTTC. Full variable domain (rest looked up from reference TRBV5-1 and TRBJ2-7): KAGVTQTPRYLIKTRGQQVTLSCSPISGHRSVSWYQQTPGQGLQFLFEYFSETQRNKGNFPGRFSGRQFSNSRSEMNVSTLELGDSALYLCASSLVPGANYEQYFGPGTRLTVT.

V usage is TRBV9 and J usage is TRBJ2-1, with 10 bases aligning to TRBD2. V shed 3 bases, J shed 9 bases, and the junction held 9 bases outside the gene matches. The CDR3 loop spans 15 amino acids. Germline lookup yields CDR1 SGDLS and CDR2 YYNGEE. CDR3 DNA: TGTGCCAGCAGCGGTAGCGGGGGGCGATACGGTGAGCAGTTCTTC. This encodes CASSGSGGRYGEQFF.

This clone was seen just once. The V call is TRBV30, the J call TRBJ2-1; D unresolved. V lost 4 bases and J 3 bases, leaving 4 bases between the germline ends. Looked up from germline, CDR1 is GTSNPN and CDR2 is SVGIG (reference sequence). CDR3 length equals 11 residues. CDR3 loop: CAWTGYNEQFF. The DNA for the CDR3 is TGTGCCTGGACAGGCTACAATGAGCAGTTCTTC.

The chain is built from TRBV3-1 (or the pseudogene TRBV3-2) and TRBJ1-1; D unclear. This CDR3 contains 12 residues. The germline V gene has CDR1 LGHDT and CDR2 YNNKEL (reference sequence). V lost 5 bases, J lost 3 bases, and 7 bases lay in between. The chain's CDR3 is CASSSRDTEAFF. CDR3 coding DNA: TGTGCCAGCAGCTCCCGGGACACTGAAGCTTTCTTT.

The V and J genes are TRBV14 and TRBJ1-3; D is possibly TRBD1 (6 bases). The CDR3 extends over 17 amino acids. The V gene's germline CDR1 is SGHDN and CDR2 FVKESK. V lost 3 bases to trimming and J lost 2 bases, with 17 bases between them. The CDR3 here is CASSHNAPGVTGNTIYF. In DNA, the CDR3 is TGTGCCAGCAGCCACAATGCTCCAGGGGTTACTGGAAACACCATATATTTT.

This clone was seen only once. The genes are TRBV12-3 or TRBV12-4 and TRBJ2-3; possibly TRBD1 for D (6 bases). The CDR3 spans 12 residues. Trimming pared 6 bases from V and 5 bases from J, leaving 9 bases between. CDR3 bases: TGTGCCAGCAGCCCGACAGGAGATACGCAGTATTTT. This encodes CASSPTGDTQYF.

The chain has TRBV4-3 and TRBJ1-5; 9 nucleotides match TRBD1. The CDR3 is 18 residues long. V lost 0 bases to trimming and J lost 6 bases; unmatched junction nucleotides: 12. CDR1 and CDR2 (germline): LGHNA, YSLEER. The CDR3 nucleotides are TGCGCCAGCAGCCAAGATATCGGCCTGAGACAGGGGGGTCAGCCCCAGCATTTT. Translating gives CASSQDIGLRQGGQPQHF.

The V call is TRBV19, the J call TRBJ1-2; TRBD1 aligns across 10 bases. This CDR3 has 15 amino acids. Germline V gene data show CDR1 as LNHDA and CDR2 as SQIVND (reference sequence). V lost 5 bases to trimming and J lost 4 bases; unmatched junction nucleotides: 7. Here the CDR3 reads CASSLPGQGTYGYTF. The CDR3 bases are TGTGCCAGTAGTCTCCCGGGACAGGGGACCTATGGCTACACCTTC.

The chain employs TRBV6-1 and TRBJ1-6; 7 positions agree with TRBD1. The CDR3 is made up of 15 amino acids. J lost 13 bases, V lost 1 base, and 10 bases had no gene match. Germline CDR1 and CDR2: MNHNS and SASEGT. CDR3 in DNA: TGTGCCAGCAGTGAAGGGTCAGGGGGATCATCCCCCCTCCACTTT. This translates into CASSEGSGGSSPLHF.

CDR3 sequence: CASSSDRGQPQHF. In nucleotides, the CDR3 is TGTGCCAGCAGTTCGGACAGGGGTCAGCCCCAGCATTTT. The chain links TRBV6-2 or TRBV6-3 to TRBJ1-5; the match to TRBD1 covers 9 bases. V lost 4 bases to trimming and J lost 6 bases; unmatched junction nucleotides: 1. The CDR3 extends over 13 amino acids. Germline loops: CDR1 MNHEY, CDR2 SVGEGT.

The V and J genes are TRBV9 and TRBJ2-1; a possible D gene is TRBD1 (6 bases). With 4 bases removed from V and 6 bases from J, the gap between germline ends came to 20 bases. Germline CDR1 reads SGDLS; CDR2 reads YYNGEE. The CDR3 spans 16 residues. DNA of the CDR3: TGTGCCAGCAGCCATTCAGGGGTCTGGGACATCAATGAGCAGTTCTTC. Translated: CASSHSGVWDINEQFF.